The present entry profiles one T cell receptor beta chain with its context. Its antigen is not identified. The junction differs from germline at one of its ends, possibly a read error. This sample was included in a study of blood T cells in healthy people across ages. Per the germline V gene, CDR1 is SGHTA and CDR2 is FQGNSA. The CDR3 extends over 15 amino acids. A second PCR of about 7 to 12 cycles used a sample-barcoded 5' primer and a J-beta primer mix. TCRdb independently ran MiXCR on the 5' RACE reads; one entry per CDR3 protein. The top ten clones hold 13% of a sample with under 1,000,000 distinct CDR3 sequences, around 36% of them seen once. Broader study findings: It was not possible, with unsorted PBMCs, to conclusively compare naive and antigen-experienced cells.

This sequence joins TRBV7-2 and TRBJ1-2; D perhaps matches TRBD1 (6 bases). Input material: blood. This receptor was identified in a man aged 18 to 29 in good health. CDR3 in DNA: TGTGCCGGCAGCTTAGGACTCGGGACAAATTATGGCTACACCTTC. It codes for CAGSLGLGTNYGYTF.